Each of the 4 T cell receptor beta chains below was sequenced from the same sample in a study of shared T cell receptors in the human thymus. The repertoire was sequenced with immunoSEQ multiplex PCR; TCRdb's copy has only in-frame clones and lacks some. The table lists more than 300,000 clones, just under 95% of them singletons. The source material was thymocytes. The origin of the receptors is a human donor.

The chain employs TRBV4-1 and TRBJ1-1; weak D call: TRBD1 (5 bases). Germline V gives CDR1 MGHRA, CDR2 YSYEKL. The ends were cut back, 3 bases at V and 6 bases at J, with 11 bases in the middle. The CDR3 has 13 amino acids. In nucleotides, the CDR3 is TGCGCCAGCAGCCATGAAGACAGTTCTGAAGCTTTCTTT. Its translation is CASSHEDSSEAFF.

The chain uses TRBV4-2 and TRBJ1-3; perhaps TRBD1 as D (6 bases). Trimming stripped 0 bases from V and 0 bases from J, with 30 bases between. Germline V lookup: CDR1 LGHNA, CDR2 YNFKEQ. CDR3 length: 23 amino acids. CDR3 region: CASSQDGHKRQGTLLVSGNTIYF. CDR3 DNA sequence: TGTGCCAGCAGCCAAGATGGCCACAAAAGGCAGGGGACTTTGTTAGTCTCTGGAAACACCATATATTTT.

In DNA, the CDR3 is TGTGCCATCCTATCCGAGCCGAAATACGAGCAGTACTTC. It yields the protein CAILSEPKYEQYF. This sequence joins TRBV10-3 and TRBJ2-7; D unresolved. The ends were cut back, 8 bases at V and 4 bases at J, with 15 bases in the middle. This CDR3 is 13 amino acids long. CDR1 and CDR2 (germline): ENHRY, SYGVKD.

This sequence joins TRBV7-9 and TRBJ1-1; 10 bases map to TRBD1. Germline V gene sequence: CDR1 SEHNR, CDR2 FQNEAQ (reference sequence). Trimming removed 4 bases from V and 0 bases from J; junction bases left unmatched: 2. The CDR3 is 15 residues long. Here the CDR3 reads CASSSGQGMNTEAFF. The CDR3 DNA reads TGTGCCAGCAGCTCGGGACAGGGGATGAACACTGAAGCTTTCTTT.